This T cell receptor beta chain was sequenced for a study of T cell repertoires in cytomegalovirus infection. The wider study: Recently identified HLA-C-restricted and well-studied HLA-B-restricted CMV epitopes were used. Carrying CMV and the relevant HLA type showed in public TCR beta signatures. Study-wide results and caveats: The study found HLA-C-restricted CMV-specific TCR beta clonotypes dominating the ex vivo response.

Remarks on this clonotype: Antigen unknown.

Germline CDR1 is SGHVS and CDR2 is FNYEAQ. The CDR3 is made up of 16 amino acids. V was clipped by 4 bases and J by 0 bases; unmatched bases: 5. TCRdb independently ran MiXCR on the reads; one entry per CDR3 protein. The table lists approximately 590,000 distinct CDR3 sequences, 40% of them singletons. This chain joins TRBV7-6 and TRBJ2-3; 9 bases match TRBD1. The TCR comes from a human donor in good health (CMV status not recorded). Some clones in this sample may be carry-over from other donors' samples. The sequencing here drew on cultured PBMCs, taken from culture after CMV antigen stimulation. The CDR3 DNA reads TGTGCCAGCAGCTCCCGGGACAGGGAGAGCACAGATACGCAGTATTTT. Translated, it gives CASSSRDRESTDTQYF.